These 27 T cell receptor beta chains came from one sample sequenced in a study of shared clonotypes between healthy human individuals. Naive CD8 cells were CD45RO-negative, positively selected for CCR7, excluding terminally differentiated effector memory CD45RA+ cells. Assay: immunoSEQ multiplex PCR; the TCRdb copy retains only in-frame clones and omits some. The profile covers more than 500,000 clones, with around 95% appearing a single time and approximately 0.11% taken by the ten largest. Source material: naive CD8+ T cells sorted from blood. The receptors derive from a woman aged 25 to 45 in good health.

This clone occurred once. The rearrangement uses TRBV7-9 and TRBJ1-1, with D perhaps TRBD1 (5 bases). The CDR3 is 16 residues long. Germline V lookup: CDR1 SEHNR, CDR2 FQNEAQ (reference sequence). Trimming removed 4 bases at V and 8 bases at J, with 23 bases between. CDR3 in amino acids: CASSSTGLSGEQEAFF. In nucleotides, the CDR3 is TGTGCCAGCAGCTCAACGGGACTCTCAGGCGAACAAGAAGCTTTCTTT.

The CDR3 DNA sequence: TGTGCCAGCAGCCAAGAGGGGAAAGGCGCCGTCGGTGGCTACACCTTC. This sequence encodes CASSQEGKGAVGGYTF. The V and J genes are TRBV14 and TRBJ1-2; D not resolved. The germline V gene encodes CDR1 SGHDN and CDR2 FVKESK. The length of the CDR3 is 16 residues. With 0 bases removed from V and 7 bases from J, the gap between germline ends came to 18 bases.

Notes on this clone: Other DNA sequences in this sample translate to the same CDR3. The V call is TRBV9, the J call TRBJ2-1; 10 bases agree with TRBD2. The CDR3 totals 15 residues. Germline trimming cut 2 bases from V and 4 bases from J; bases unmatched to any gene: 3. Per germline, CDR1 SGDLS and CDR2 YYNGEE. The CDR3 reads CASSVGTSVYNEQFF. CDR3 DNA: TGTGCCAGCAGCGTCGGGACTAGCGTTTACAATGAGCAGTTCTTC. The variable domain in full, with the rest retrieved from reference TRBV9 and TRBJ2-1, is DSGVTQTPKHLITATGQRVTLRCSPRSGDLSVYWYQQSLDQGLQFLIQYYNGEERAKGNILERFSAQQFPDLHSELNLSSLELGDSALYFCASSVGTSVYNEQFFGPGTRLTVL.

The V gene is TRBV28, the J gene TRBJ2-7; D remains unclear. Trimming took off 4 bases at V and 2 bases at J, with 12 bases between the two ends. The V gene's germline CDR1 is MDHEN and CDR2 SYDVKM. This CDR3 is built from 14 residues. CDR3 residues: CASSYPLLAYEQYF. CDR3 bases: TGTGCCAGCAGTTACCCTTTACTCGCCTACGAGCAGTACTTC.

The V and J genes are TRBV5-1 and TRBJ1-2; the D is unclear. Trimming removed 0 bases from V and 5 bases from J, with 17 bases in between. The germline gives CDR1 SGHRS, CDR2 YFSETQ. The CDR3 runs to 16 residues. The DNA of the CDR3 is TGCGCCAGCAGCTTGGAGCCCGGATTAGTTGGGTATGGCTACACCTTC. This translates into CASSLEPGLVGYGYTF. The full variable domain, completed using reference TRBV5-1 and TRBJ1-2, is KAGVTQTPRYLIKTRGQQVTLSCSPISGHRSVSWYQQTPGQGLQFLFEYFSETQRNKGNFPGRFSGRQFSNSRSEMNVSTLELGDSALYLCASSLEPGLVGYGYTFGSGTRLTVV.

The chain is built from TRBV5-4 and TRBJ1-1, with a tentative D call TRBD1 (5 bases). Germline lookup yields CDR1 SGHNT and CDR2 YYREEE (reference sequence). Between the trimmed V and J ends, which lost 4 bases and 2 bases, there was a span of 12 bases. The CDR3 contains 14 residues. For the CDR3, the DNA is TGTGCCAGCAGCGGCGGGGGTAAAAACACTGAAGCTTTCTTT. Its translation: CASSGGGKNTEAFF.

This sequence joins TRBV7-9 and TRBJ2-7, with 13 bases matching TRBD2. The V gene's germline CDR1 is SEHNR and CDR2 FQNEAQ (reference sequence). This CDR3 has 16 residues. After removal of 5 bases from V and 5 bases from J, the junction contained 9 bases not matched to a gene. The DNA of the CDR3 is TGTGCCAGCAGCCGCCCTACTAGCGGGAGGGACCACGAGCAGTACTTC. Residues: CASSRPTSGRDHEQYF.

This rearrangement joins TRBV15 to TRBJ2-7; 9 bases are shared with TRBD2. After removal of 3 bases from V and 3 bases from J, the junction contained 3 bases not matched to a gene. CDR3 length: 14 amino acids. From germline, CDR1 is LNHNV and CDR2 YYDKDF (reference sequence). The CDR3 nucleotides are TGTGCCACCAGCAGTTATAGCGGGAGCTACGAGCAGTACTTC. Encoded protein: CATSSYSGSYEQYF. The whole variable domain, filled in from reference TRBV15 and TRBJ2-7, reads DAMVIQNPRYQVTQFGKPVTLSCSQTLNHNVMYWYQQKSSQAPKLLFHYYDKDFNNEADTPDNFQSRRPNTSFCFLDIRSPGLGDTAMYLCATSSYSGSYEQYFGPGTRLTVT.

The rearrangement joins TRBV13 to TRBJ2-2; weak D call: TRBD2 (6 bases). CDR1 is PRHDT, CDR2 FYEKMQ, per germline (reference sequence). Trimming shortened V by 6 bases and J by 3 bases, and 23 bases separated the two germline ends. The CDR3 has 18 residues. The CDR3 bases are TGTGCCAGCAGGCACATCCTTTCGGCAGGGACTCACACCGGGGAGCTGTTTTTT. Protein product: CASRHILSAGTHTGELFF.

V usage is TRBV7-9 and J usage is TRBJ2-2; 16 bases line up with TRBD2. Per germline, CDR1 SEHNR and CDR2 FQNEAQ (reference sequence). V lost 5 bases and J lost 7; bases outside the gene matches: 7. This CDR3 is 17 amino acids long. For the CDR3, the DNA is TGTGCCAGCAGCCCGGGACTAGCGGGAGGGGTTCTCGGGGAGCTGTTTTTT. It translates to CASSPGLAGGVLGELFF.

In DNA, the CDR3 is TGTGCCAGCAGCACGGGTGGGGACGAGCAGTACTTC. It is translated as CASSTGGDEQYF. This chain uses TRBV5-6 with TRBJ2-7; D gene unclear. CDR1 SGHDT and CDR2 YYEEEE come from the germline V gene. Trimming shortened V by 4 bases and J by 5 bases, and 10 bases separated the two germline ends. This CDR3 has 12 amino acids.

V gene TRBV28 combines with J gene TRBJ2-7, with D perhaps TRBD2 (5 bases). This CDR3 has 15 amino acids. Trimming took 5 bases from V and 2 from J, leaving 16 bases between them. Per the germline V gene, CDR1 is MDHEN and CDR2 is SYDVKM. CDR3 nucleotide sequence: TGTGCCAGCAGTCCGCCCGTAGCGTTCACCTACGAGCAGTACTTC. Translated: CASSPPVAFTYEQYF.

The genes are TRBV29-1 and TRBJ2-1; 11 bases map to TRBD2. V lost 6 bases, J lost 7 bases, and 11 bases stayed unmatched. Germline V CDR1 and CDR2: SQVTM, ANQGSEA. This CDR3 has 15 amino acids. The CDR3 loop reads CSVQSTSGSSNEQFF. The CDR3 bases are TGCAGCGTCCAATCTACTAGCGGGAGTAGTAATGAGCAGTTCTTC.

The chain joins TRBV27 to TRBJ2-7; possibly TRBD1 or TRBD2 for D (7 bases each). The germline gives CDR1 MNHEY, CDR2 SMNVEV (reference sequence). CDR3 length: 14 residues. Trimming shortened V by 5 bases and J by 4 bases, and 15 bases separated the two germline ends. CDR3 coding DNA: TGTGCCAGCAGTACTAGACAGGGAGGGTACGAGCAGTACTTC. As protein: CASSTRQGGYEQYF.

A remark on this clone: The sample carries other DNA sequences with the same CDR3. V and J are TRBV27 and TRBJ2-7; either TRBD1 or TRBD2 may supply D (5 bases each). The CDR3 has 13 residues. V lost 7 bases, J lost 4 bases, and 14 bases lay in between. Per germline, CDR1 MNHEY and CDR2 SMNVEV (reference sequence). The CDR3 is CASKPGTAYEQYF. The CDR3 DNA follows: TGTGCCAGCAAGCCCGGGACCGCATACGAGCAGTACTTC.

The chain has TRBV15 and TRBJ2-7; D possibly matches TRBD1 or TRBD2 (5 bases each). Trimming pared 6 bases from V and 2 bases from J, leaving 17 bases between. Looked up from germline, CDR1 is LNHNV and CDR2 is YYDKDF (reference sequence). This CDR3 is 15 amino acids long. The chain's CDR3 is CATREEGAGTYEQYF. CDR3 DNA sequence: TGTGCCACCAGGGAAGAGGGAGCAGGGACCTACGAGCAGTACTTC.

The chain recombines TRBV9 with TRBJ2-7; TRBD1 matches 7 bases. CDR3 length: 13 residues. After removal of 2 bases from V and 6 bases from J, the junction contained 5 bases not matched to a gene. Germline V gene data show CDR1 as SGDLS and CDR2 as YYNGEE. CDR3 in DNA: TGTGCCAGCAGCGTTAGTCACAGGGGCGAGCAGTACTTC. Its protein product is CASSVSHRGEQYF.

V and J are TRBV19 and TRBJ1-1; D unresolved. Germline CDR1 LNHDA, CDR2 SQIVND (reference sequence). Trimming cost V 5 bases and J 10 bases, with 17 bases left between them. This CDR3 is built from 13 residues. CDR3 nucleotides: TGTGCCAGTAGTCCCCTGACCCAGCATGTAGCTTTCTTT. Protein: CASSPLTQHVAFF.

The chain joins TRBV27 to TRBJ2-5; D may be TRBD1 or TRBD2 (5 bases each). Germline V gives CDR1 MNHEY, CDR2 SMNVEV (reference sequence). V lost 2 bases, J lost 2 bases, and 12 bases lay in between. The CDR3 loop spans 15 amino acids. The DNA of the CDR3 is TGTGCCAGCAGTTTAACGGGACGAAAACAAGAGACCCAGTACTTC. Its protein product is CASSLTGRKQETQYF.

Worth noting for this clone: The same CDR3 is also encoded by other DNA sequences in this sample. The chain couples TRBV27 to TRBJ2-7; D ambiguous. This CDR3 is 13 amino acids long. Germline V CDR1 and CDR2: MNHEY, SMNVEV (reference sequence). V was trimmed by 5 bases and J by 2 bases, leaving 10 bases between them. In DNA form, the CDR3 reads TGTGCCAGCAGTCACGGGTCGACCTACGAGCAGTACTTC. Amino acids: CASSHGSTYEQYF.

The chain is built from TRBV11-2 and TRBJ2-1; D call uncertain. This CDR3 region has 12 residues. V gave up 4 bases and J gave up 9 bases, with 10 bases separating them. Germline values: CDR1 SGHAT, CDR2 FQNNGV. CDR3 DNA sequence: TGTGCCAGCAGCTCGCTATCCATTGAGCAGTTCTTC. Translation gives CASSSLSIEQFF.

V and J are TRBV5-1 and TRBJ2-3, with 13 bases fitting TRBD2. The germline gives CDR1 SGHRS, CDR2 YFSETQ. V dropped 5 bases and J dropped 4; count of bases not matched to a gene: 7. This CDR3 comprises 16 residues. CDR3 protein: CASSSGLAGFSDTQYF. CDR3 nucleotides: TGCGCCAGCAGTTCGGGACTAGCGGGATTCTCAGATACGCAGTATTTT.

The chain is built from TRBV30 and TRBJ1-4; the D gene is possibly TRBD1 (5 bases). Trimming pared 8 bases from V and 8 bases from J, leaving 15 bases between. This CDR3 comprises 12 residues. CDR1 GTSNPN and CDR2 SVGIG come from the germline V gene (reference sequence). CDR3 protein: CAGGAPKEKLFF. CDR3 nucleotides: TGTGCCGGGGGTGCGCCGAAGGAAAAACTGTTTTTT.

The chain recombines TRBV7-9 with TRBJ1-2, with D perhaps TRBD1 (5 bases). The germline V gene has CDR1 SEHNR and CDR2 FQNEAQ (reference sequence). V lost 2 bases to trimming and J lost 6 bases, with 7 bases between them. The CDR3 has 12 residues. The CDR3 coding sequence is TGTGCCAGCAGCTTATGGGGGGATGGCTACACCTTC. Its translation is CASSLWGDGYTF.

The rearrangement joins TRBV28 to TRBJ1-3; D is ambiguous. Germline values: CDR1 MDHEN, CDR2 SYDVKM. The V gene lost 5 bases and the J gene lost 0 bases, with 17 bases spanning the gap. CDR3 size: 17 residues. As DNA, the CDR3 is TGTGCCAGCAGTCGAAAACGGGCAGCCATCTCTGGAAACACCATATATTTT. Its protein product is CASSRKRAAISGNTIYF.

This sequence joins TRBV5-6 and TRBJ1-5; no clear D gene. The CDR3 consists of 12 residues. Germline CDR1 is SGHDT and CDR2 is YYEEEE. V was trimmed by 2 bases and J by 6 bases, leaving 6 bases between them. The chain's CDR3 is CASSFGPQPQHF. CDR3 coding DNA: TGTGCCAGCAGCTTTGGTCCTCAGCCCCAGCATTTT.

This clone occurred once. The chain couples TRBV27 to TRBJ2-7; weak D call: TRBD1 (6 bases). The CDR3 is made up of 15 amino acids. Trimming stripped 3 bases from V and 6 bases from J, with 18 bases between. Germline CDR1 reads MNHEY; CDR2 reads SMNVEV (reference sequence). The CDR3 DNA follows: TGTGCCAGCAGTTTTGAGCCAACAGGGAAAGGCGAGCAGTACTTC. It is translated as CASSFEPTGKGEQYF.